The 5 T cell receptor beta chains in this list originate from one sample, sequenced in a study of blood T cell repertoires in COVID-19. Data came from immunoSEQ multiplex PCR; TCRdb stores just in-frame clones and leaves some out. Among under 400,000 clones listed, around 85% were seen once. Sequencing was performed on PBMCs or T cells enriched from blood (not recorded which). The receptors were sampled from a woman aged 40 to 55 with acute COVID-19.

The V gene is TRBV10-3, the J gene TRBJ1-2; tentative D call: TRBD1 (5 bases). The CDR3 consists of 15 residues. Trimming took 3 bases from V and 0 from J, leaving 11 bases between them. CDR1 is ENHRY, CDR2 SYGVKD, per germline. CDR3 in DNA: TGTGCCATCAGTGATAGGGGCAGGACTAACTATGGCTACACCTTC. It is translated as CAISDRGRTNYGYTF.

In its sample, this clone was seen a few times. The rearrangement uses TRBV7-3 and TRBJ2-1; D may be TRBD2 (5 bases). CDR3 length: 14 residues. Germline V gene data show CDR1 as SGHTA and CDR2 as FQGTGA. V was pared by 5 bases and J by 7 bases, with 15 bases between. CDR3 amino acids: CASSPPGVRNEQFF. Written as DNA, the CDR3 is TGTGCCAGCAGCCCCCCCGGGGTGCGTAATGAGCAGTTCTTC.

V is TRBV7-2 and J is TRBJ1-6; D possibly corresponds to TRBD1 (5 bases). The CDR3 is 15 residues long. V was trimmed by 1 base and J by 7 bases, leaving 11 bases between them. In germline, CDR1 is SGHTA, CDR2 FQGNSA. CDR3 sequence: CASSLGGVRNSPLHF. The CDR3 nucleotides are TGTGCCAGCAGCTTAGGGGGGGTAAGGAATTCACCCCTCCACTTT.

The chain links TRBV7-8 to TRBJ1-1; D is uncertain. Germline CDR1 is SGHVS and CDR2 is FQNEAQ. The CDR3 consists of 13 residues. V gave up 4 bases and J gave up 6 bases, with 12 bases separating them. CDR3 in amino acids: CASSSLNIAEAFF. The CDR3 DNA reads TGTGCCAGCAGCTCCCTTAATATCGCTGAAGCTTTCTTT.

The CDR3 DNA follows: TGTGCCACCAGCAGAGGAATAGGGGTATGGGAGCAGTACTTC. Translated: CATSRGIGVWEQYF. V gene TRBV15 combines with J gene TRBJ2-7; perhaps TRBD1 as D (5 bases). Germline loops: CDR1 LNHNV, CDR2 YYDKDF (reference sequence). This CDR3 is built from 14 residues. Trimming shortened V by 1 base and J by 7 bases, and 14 bases separated the two germline ends. The variable domain in full, completed from reference TRBV15 and TRBJ2-7, reads DAMVIQNPRYQVTQFGKPVTLSCSQTLNHNVMYWYQQKSSQAPKLLFHYYDKDFNNEADTPDNFQSRRPNTSFCFLDIRSPGLGDTAMYLCATSRGIGVWEQYFGPGTRLTVT.